This entry lists 11 T cell receptor beta chains sequenced from one sample in a study of control samples from healthy donors and cancer patients. TCRdb's copy holds only in-frame clones and misses some; the assay was immunoSEQ multiplex PCR. The sample contains 160,000 or so clones, more than 85% of which appear only once. Sequencing input: blood. These receptors were taken from a woman aged 30 to 39 in good health.

The genes are TRBV25-1 and TRBJ2-1; 13 bases line up with TRBD2. The V and J ends lost 10 bases and 7 bases, in that order; junction bases with no gene match: 7. The CDR3 runs to 14 residues. The germline gives CDR1 MGHDK, CDR2 SYGVNS. The CDR3 loop reads CATTGTSGNNEQFF. In nucleotides, the CDR3 is TGTGCCACCACAGGGACTAGCGGGAATAATGAGCAGTTCTTC.

The rearrangement joins TRBV6-5 to TRBJ1-4; unclear D gene. In germline, CDR1 is MNHEY, CDR2 SVGAGI. This CDR3 has 15 amino acids. V lost 5 bases and J lost 3, with 13 bases in between. The CDR3 coding sequence is TGTGCCAGCAGTCGGCTTCTGGCAGCTAATGAAAAACTGTTTTTT. The encoded protein is CASSRLLAANEKLFF.

The chain couples TRBV25-1 to TRBJ2-7, with TRBD2 identical over 7 bases. This CDR3 is built from 14 residues. In germline, CDR1 is MGHDK, CDR2 SYGVNS. After removal of 2 bases from V and 4 bases from J, the junction contained 5 bases not matched to a gene. CDR3 loop: CASSEGGRGYEQYF. The CDR3 nucleotides are TGTGCCAGCAGTGAAGGGGGGAGGGGTTACGAGCAGTACTTC.

CDR3 amino acids: CAWDSSSNTGELFF. The CDR3, as DNA: TGTGCCTGGGACTCAAGCTCGAACACCGGGGAGCTGTTTTTT. The J gene is TRBJ2-2, the V gene TRBV30; D unclear. Germline CDR1 is GTSNPN and CDR2 is SVGIG (reference sequence). This CDR3 contains 14 residues. V was cut by 5 bases and J by 0 bases, with 10 bases left in between.

The chain joins TRBV12-3 or TRBV12-4 to TRBJ1-5; D remains unclear. The CDR3 runs 13 residues. The V and J ends lost 6 bases and 7 bases respectively, with 13 bases between them. CDR3 bases: TGTGCCAGCAGCCGCCGAGGGTACCAGCCCCAGCATTTT. It translates to CASSRRGYQPQHF.

This rearrangement joins TRBV10-3 to TRBJ2-2, with 7 bases matching TRBD1. The V segment lost 3 bases and the J segment 3 bases; nucleotides outside the gene matches: 22. Germline V gene sequence: CDR1 ENHRY, CDR2 SYGVKD. CDR3 size: 21 residues. The CDR3 DNA reads TGTGCCATCAGTGAAAGGCCACACCGACAGGGCCCCACTTTCGACACCGGGGAGCTGTTTTTT. It codes for CAISERPHRQGPTFDTGELFF.

The chain employs TRBV5-1 and TRBJ2-5, with a tentative D call TRBD1 (5 bases). V lost 6 bases and J lost 1, with 16 bases in between. The CDR3 has 15 residues. The germline V gene has CDR1 SGHRS and CDR2 YFSETQ. CDR3 nucleotides: TGCGCCAGCACCGACGCAGGCAGGGTCCAAGAGACCCAGTACTTC. This codes for CASTDAGRVQETQYF.

The genes are TRBV29-1 and TRBJ1-1; D unclear. The CDR3 is made up of 13 amino acids. V lost 0 bases and J 0 bases, leaving 5 bases between the germline ends. The germline gives CDR1 SQVTM, CDR2 ANQGSEA. The CDR3 protein is CSVEEGMNTEAFF. The CDR3 DNA sequence: TGCAGCGTTGAAGAGGGAATGAACACTGAAGCTTTCTTT.

The chain has TRBV18 and TRBJ2-1; D call uncertain. The V end lost 6 bases, the J end lost 3 bases, and 9 bases lay between the germline ends. Germline CDR1 KGHSH, CDR2 LQKENI. The CDR3 loop spans 13 amino acids. The CDR3 coding sequence is TGTGCCAGCTCCCTTACGAACTACAATGAGCAGTTCTTC. Translation gives CASSLTNYNEQFF.

The sample holds one count of this clone. The gene calls are TRBV6-4 and TRBJ2-3, with a possible D match to TRBD2 (6 bases). V was cut by 0 bases and J by 6 bases, with 10 bases left in between. CDR3 length: 14 residues. Germline V lookup: CDR1 MRHNA, CDR2 SNTAGT. CDR3 in amino acids: CASSDSEGGDTQYF. The CDR3 coding sequence is TGTGCCAGCAGTGACTCGGAAGGAGGGGATACGCAGTATTTT.

The V call is TRBV20-1, the J call TRBJ2-3, with D perhaps TRBD2 (5 bases). The CDR3 runs to 14 residues. Trimming took 3 bases from V and 1 from J, leaving 11 bases between them. Per germline, CDR1 DFQATT and CDR2 SNEGSKA (reference sequence). CDR3 region: CSASGRDGTDTQYF. CDR3 sequence (DNA): TGCAGTGCTAGTGGGAGAGATGGCACAGATACGCAGTATTTT.